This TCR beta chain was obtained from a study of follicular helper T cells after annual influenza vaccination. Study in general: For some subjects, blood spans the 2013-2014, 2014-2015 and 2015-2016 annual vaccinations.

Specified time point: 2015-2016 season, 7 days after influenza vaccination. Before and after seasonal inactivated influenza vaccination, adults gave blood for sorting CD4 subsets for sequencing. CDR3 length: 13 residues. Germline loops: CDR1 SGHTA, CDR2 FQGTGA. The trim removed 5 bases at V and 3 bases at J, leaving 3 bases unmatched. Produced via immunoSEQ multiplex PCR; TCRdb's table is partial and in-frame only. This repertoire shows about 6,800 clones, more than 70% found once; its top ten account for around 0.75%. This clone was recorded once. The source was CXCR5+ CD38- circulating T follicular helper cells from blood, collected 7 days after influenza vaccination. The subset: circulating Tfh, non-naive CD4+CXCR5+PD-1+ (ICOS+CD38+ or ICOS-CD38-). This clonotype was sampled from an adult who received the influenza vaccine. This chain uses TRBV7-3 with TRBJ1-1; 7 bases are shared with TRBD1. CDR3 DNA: TGTGCCAGCAGCCGTGACAGGGACACTGAAGCTTTCTTT. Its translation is CASSRDRDTEAFF.